This TCR beta chain was retrieved from a study of naive and memory T cell subsets. RNA was extracted from approximately 2.6 ml of whole blood of healthy adults. An oligonucleotide containing a UMI was ligated to the 3' end of TCR cDNA. Unsorted total RNA, roughly 1 to 1000 ng, was DNase treated before reverse transcription. The study's findings and limits: Potentially, T cell activation and differentiation skew this RNA-based measurement.

The CDR3 length is 16 residues. The germline CDR1 and CDR2 sequences are MNHNY and SVGAGI (reference sequence). With V trimmed by 6 bases and J by 9 bases, 11 bases remained unmatched. Blood and skin TCR RNA was reverse transcribed with alpha and beta constant primers. TCRdb processed the 5' RACE reads anew with MiXCR; each CDR3 protein has one entry. This table has tens of thousands of distinct CDR3 sequences, roughly 25% appearing once. This clonotype was recorded at least ten times. What it binds is not known. V gene TRBV6-6 combines with J gene TRBJ2-1, with 13 bases matching TRBD2. The sequence came from a female donor in good health. For the CDR3, the DNA is TGTGCCAGCAGAGCCCCGGGACTAGCGGGGATGGGTGAGCAGTTCTTC. Its translation: CASRAPGLAGMGEQFF.